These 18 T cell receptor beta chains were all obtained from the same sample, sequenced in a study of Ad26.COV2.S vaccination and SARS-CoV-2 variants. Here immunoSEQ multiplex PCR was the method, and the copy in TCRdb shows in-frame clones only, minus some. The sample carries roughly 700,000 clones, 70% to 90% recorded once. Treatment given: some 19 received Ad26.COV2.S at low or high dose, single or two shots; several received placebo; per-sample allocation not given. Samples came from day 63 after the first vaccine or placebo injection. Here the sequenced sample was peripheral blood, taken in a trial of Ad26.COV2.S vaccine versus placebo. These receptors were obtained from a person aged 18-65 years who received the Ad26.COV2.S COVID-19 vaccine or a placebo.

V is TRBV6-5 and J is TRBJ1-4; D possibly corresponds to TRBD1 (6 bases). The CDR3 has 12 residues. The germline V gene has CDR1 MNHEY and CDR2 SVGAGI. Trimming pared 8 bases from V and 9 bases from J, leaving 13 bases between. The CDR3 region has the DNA TGTGCCAGCGGGGCGGGGGCGCAAAAACTGTTTTTT. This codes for CASGAGAQKLFF.

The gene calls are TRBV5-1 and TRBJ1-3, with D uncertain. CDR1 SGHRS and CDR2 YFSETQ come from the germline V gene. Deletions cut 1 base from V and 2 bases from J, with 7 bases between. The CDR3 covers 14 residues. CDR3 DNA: TGCGCCAGCAGCTTGATAGGGCCTGGAAACACCATATATTTT. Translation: CASSLIGPGNTIYF.

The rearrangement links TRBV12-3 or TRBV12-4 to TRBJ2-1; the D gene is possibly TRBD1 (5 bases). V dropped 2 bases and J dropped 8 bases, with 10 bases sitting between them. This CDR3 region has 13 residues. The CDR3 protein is CASSLPWGDEQFF. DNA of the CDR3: TGTGCCAGCAGTTTACCCTGGGGCGATGAGCAGTTCTTC.

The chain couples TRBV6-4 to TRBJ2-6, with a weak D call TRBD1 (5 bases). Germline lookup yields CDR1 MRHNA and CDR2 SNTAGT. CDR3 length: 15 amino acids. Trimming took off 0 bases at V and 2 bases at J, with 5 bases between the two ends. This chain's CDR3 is CASSDSGAGANVLTF. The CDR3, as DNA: TGTGCCAGCAGTGACTCAGGGGCTGGGGCCAACGTCCTGACTTTC.

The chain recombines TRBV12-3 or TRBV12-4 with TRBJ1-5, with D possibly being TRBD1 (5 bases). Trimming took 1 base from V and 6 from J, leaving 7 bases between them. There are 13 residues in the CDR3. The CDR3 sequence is CASSLGGTQPQHF. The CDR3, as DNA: TGTGCCAGCAGTTTAGGGGGGACTCAGCCCCAGCATTTT.

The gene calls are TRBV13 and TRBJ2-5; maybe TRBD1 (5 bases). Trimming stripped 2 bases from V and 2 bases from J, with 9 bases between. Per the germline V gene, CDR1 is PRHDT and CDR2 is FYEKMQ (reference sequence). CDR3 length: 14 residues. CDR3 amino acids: CASSLQGAQETQYF. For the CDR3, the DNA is TGTGCCAGCAGCTTACAGGGCGCTCAAGAGACCCAGTACTTC.

Written as DNA, the CDR3 is TGCGCCAGCGCCTCTTCTATGACAGGGCTGGCGACCCAGTACTTC. Translation: CASASSMTGLATQYF. The chain uses TRBV5-1 and TRBJ2-5; 7 bases agree with TRBD1. Germline values: CDR1 SGHRS, CDR2 YFSETQ. V lost 7 bases and J lost 7; bases outside the gene matches: 16. CDR3 size: 15 residues.

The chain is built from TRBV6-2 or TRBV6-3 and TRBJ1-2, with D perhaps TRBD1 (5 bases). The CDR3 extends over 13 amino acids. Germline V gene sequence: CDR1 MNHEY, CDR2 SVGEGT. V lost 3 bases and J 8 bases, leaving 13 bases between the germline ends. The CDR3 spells CASSYFQGGGYTF. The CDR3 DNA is TGTGCCAGCAGTTATTTTCAGGGCGGGGGCTACACCTTC.

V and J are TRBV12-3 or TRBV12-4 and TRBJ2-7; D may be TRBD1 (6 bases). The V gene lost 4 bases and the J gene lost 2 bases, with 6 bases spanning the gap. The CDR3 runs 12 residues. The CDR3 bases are TGTGCCAGCAGTTGGGACACCTACGAGCAGTACTTC. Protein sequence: CASSWDTYEQYF.

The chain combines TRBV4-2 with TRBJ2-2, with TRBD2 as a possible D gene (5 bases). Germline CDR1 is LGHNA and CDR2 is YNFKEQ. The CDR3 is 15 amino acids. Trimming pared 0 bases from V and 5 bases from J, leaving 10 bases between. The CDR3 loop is CASSQEIEGTGELFF. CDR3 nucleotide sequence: TGTGCCAGCAGCCAAGAAATAGAGGGAACCGGGGAGCTGTTTTTT.

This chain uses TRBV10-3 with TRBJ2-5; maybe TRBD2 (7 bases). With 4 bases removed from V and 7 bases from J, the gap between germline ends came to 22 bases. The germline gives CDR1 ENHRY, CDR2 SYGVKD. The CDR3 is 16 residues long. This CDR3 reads CAISAPGGGPVGTQYF. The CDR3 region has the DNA TGTGCCATCAGTGCCCCTGGGGGGGGCCCCGTGGGGACCCAGTACTTC.

Here the CDR3 reads CASSYSQDREPQHF. In DNA form, the CDR3 reads TGTGCCAGCAGTTACTCGCAGGACCGAGAGCCCCAGCATTTT. The V gene is TRBV6-5, the J gene TRBJ1-5; D is unresolved. This CDR3 contains 14 residues. The germline V and J ends were trimmed by 0 bases and 8 bases, with 11 bases remaining between them. Germline values: CDR1 MNHEY, CDR2 SVGAGI.

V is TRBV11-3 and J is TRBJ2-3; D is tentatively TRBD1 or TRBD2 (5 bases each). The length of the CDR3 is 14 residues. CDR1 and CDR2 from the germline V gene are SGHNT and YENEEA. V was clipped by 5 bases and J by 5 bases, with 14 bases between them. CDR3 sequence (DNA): TGTGCCAGCAGCCCGAGGAGAGGGGAAGATACGCAGTATTTT. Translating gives CASSPRRGEDTQYF.

The CDR3 nucleotides read TGTGCCAGCAGTCACAATGAGCAGTTCTTC. It translates to CASSHNEQFF. The J gene is TRBJ2-1, the V gene TRBV11-2, with D hard to call. This CDR3 contains 10 residues. Germline CDR1 reads SGHAT; CDR2 reads FQNNGV. Trimming left V 6 bases short and J 5 bases short, with 2 bases between.

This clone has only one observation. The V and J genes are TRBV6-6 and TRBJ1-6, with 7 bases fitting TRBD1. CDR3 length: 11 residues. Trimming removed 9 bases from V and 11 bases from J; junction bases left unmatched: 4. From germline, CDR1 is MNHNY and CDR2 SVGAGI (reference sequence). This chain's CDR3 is CASGQDPPLHF. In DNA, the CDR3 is TGTGCCAGTGGACAGGACCCACCCCTCCACTTT.

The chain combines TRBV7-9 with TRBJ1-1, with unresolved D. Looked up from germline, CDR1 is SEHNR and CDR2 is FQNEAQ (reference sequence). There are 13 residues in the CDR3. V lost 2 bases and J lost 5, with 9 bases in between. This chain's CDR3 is CASSLTGFTEAFF. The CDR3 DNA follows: TGTGCCAGCAGCTTAACGGGTTTTACTGAAGCTTTCTTT.

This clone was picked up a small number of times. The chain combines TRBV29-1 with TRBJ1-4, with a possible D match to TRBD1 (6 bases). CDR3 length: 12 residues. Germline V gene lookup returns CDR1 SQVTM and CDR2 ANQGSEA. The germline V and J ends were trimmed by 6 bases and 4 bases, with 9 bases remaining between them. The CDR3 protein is CSVGTFNEKLFF. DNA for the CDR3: TGCAGCGTGGGGACATTTAATGAAAAACTGTTTTTT. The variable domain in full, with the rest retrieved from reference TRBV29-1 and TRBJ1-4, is SAVISQKPSRDICQRGTSLTIQCQVDSQVTMMFWYRQQPGQSLTLIATANQGSEATYESGFVIDKFPISRPNLTFSTLTVSNMSPEDSSIYLCSVGTFNEKLFFGSGTQLSVL.

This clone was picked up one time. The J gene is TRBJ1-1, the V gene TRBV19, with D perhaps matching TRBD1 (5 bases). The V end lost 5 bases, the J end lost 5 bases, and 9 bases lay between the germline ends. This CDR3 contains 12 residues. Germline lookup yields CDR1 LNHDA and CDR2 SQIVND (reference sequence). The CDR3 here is CASSAGATEAFF. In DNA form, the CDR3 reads TGTGCCAGTAGTGCTGGGGCAACTGAAGCTTTCTTT.